The 21 T cell receptor beta chains given below trace back to one sample, sequenced in a study of cytotoxic CD8 clonotypes in ibrutinib-treated CLL. Assay used: immunoSEQ multiplex PCR; TCRdb lists only in-frame clones, some missing. Of 150,000 to 250,000 clones detected, 72% appear once; the ten largest clones hold under 15%. Source: PBMCs, taken after 24 months of ibrutinib treatment. All receptors come from a human donor with chronic lymphocytic leukemia.

This clone was observed once. V usage is TRBV5-4 and J usage is TRBJ2-5, with D perhaps given as TRBD1 or TRBD2 (6 bases each). CDR1 is SGHNT, CDR2 YYREEE, per germline (reference sequence). Trimming took 4 bases from V and 2 from J, leaving 9 bases between them. The CDR3 is 13 residues long. This CDR3 reads CASSAGQQETQYF. CDR3 DNA sequence: TGTGCCAGCAGCGCGGGACAACAAGAGACCCAGTACTTC.

The chain carries TRBV6-6 and TRBJ2-1, with a tentative D call TRBD2 (6 bases). This CDR3 comprises 14 residues. The germline CDR1 and CDR2 sequences are MNHNY and SVGAGI (reference sequence). V dropped 6 bases and J dropped 11 bases, with 20 bases sitting between them. As DNA, the CDR3 is TGTGCCAGCAGGGGAGGTTATACGGACCCTAAGCAGTTCTTC. Residues: CASRGGYTDPKQFF.

This chain uses TRBV5-4 with TRBJ1-1; D not certain. This CDR3 is 16 amino acids long. V shed 4 bases and J shed 0 bases, with 16 bases lying between them. Germline assignment: CDR1 SGHNT and CDR2 YYREEE (reference sequence). In nucleotides, the CDR3 is TGTGCCAGCAGCCCCGTAGGGCTAACCATGAACACTGAAGCTTTCTTT. Its protein product is CASSPVGLTMNTEAFF.

The chain links TRBV29-1 to TRBJ1-2; possibly TRBD1 for D (6 bases). Germline CDR1 reads SQVTM; CDR2 reads ANQGSEA. Trimming took off 1 base at V and 6 bases at J, with 12 bases between the two ends. This CDR3 comprises 13 residues. CDR3 nucleotides: TGCAGCGTTGAAGTAGGGGGGCGACATGGCTACACCTTC. It codes for CSVEVGGRHGYTF.

In its sample, this clone was seen a few times. This sequence joins TRBV10-3 and TRBJ2-5; 7 bases map to TRBD1. The CDR3 has 14 residues. Trimming cost V 2 bases and J 4 bases; bases outside gene matches: 4. The germline V gene has CDR1 ENHRY and CDR2 SYGVKD. CDR3 residues: CAISERGGGETQYF. CDR3 DNA sequence: TGTGCCATCAGTGAGAGAGGGGGCGGAGAGACCCAGTACTTC.

The chain recombines TRBV5-1 with TRBJ2-6; D perhaps matches TRBD1 (6 bases). CDR1 and CDR2 from the germline V gene are SGHRS and YFSETQ. CDR3 length: 15 amino acids. Trimming shortened V by 5 bases and J by 0 bases, and 9 bases separated the two germline ends. CDR3 sequence (DNA): TGCGCCAGCAGGAGGGGGTTCTCTGGGGCCAACGTCCTGACTTTC. It encodes CASRRGFSGANVLTF.

V gene TRBV7-9 combines with J gene TRBJ2-2, with a tentative D call TRBD2 (5 bases). CDR1 is SEHNR, CDR2 FQNEAQ, per germline (reference sequence). The CDR3 spans 12 residues. In nucleotides, the CDR3 is TGTGGGAGTTCGGGCCGGGACGGGGAGCTGTTTTTT. Translated, it gives CGSSGRDGELFF.

The genes are TRBV5-1 and TRBJ1-2; tentatively, D is TRBD1 (6 bases). There are 16 residues in the CDR3. The germline CDR1 and CDR2 sequences are SGHRS and YFSETQ. V dropped 4 bases and J dropped 3 bases, with 19 bases sitting between them. The DNA for the CDR3 is TGCGCCAGCAGCACAGGAGACAGGCCGGGCGACTATGGCTACACCTTC. Protein: CASSTGDRPGDYGYTF.

The chain couples TRBV20-1 to TRBJ2-3; TRBD1 matches 7 bases. CDR1 is DFQATT and CDR2 is SNEGSKA in the germline V gene (reference sequence). Trimming removed 6 bases from V and 9 bases from J; junction bases left unmatched: 3. This CDR3 has 10 residues. The CDR3 DNA sequence: TGCAGTGCCCGACAGGGAACGCAGTATTTT. It specifies CSARQGTQYF.

Only a few counts were recorded for this clone. The chain combines TRBV30 with TRBJ2-2; D gene ambiguous. The CDR3 has 13 amino acids. The germline gives CDR1 GTSNPN, CDR2 SVGIG (reference sequence). Trimming left V 3 bases short and J 1 base short, with 6 bases between. CDR3 amino acids: CAWRELNTGELFF. Written as DNA, the CDR3 is TGTGCCTGGAGGGAACTGAACACCGGGGAGCTGTTTTTT.

The gene calls are TRBV28 and TRBJ1-3; D remains unclear. The germline gives CDR1 MDHEN, CDR2 SYDVKM. Trimming took 2 bases from V and 3 from J, leaving 5 bases between them. The CDR3 has 13 residues. The CDR3 is CASSLGFGNTIYF. DNA for the CDR3: TGTGCCAGCAGTTTAGGCTTTGGAAACACCATATATTTT.

The genes are TRBV11-2 and TRBJ2-3, with TRBD2 identical over 13 bases. Germline V CDR1 and CDR2: SGHAT, FQNNGV. This CDR3 is built from 18 residues. V shed 5 bases and J 1 base; nucleotides not matched to a gene: 9. The CDR3 region has the DNA TGTGCCAGCAGCGTAACTAGCGGGAGGGCCGGGGGCACAGATACGCAGTATTTT. It yields the protein CASSVTSGRAGGTDTQYF. Complete variable domain (other parts from reference TRBV11-2 and TRBJ2-3): EAGVAQSPRYKIIEKRQSVAFWCNPISGHATLYWYQQILGQGPKLLIQFQNNGVVDDSQLPKDRFSAERLKGVDSTLKIQPAKLEDSAVYLCASSVTSGRAGGTDTQYFGPGTRLTVL.

The chain couples TRBV15 to TRBJ2-7; D might be TRBD1 (5 bases). The length of the CDR3 is 16 residues. Trimming stripped 0 bases from V and 3 bases from J, with 15 bases between. Germline values: CDR1 LNHNV, CDR2 YYDKDF (reference sequence). CDR3 sequence: CATSRDSFRDGYEQYF. DNA for the CDR3: TGTGCCACCAGCAGAGATTCTTTCAGGGATGGCTACGAGCAGTACTTC.

V usage is TRBV2 and J usage is TRBJ1-2; TRBD1 might be the D (6 bases). The V end lost 10 bases, the J end lost 7 bases, and 25 bases lay between the germline ends. This CDR3 is built from 15 residues. Germline values: CDR1 SNHLY, CDR2 FYNNEI. In nucleotides, the CDR3 is TGTGCCATTACTCCCGAGCCACGGGGGCAGGTTGGCTACACCTTC. Protein product: CAITPEPRGQVGYTF.

The V and J genes are TRBV11-2 and TRBJ1-2, with D possibly TRBD1 on 5 matching bases. Germline assignment: CDR1 SGHAT and CDR2 FQNNGV. This CDR3 has 16 residues. The V and J ends lost 3 bases and 0 bases respectively, with 14 bases between them. The CDR3 here is CASSFFQGSANYGYTF. The CDR3, as DNA: TGTGCCAGCAGCTTTTTCCAGGGATCCGCTAACTATGGCTACACCTTC.

This clone was observed a single time. The rearrangement joins TRBV4-3 to TRBJ2-1, with TRBD2 as a possible D gene (6 bases). The V and J ends lost 1 base and 4 bases respectively, with 20 bases between them. The CDR3 spans 18 residues. CDR1 and CDR2 from the germline V gene are LGHNA and YSLEER. The CDR3 DNA is TGCGCCAGCAGCCAAGGATGGGTTCTAGCGACCTTTTACAATGAGCAGTTCTTC. This encodes CASSQGWVLATFYNEQFF.

The chain recombines TRBV5-4 with TRBJ2-7, with D maybe TRBD2 (5 bases). V lost 0 bases, J lost 0 bases, and 10 bases lay in between. CDR3 length: 15 residues. The germline V gene has CDR1 SGHNT and CDR2 YYREEE (reference sequence). The CDR3 DNA follows: TGTGCCAGCAGCTTGGGGGCTAGCAGCTCCTACGAGCAGTACTTC. Translation gives CASSLGASSSYEQYF.

This clone was picked up a small number of times. The chain carries TRBV18 and TRBJ1-2; TRBD1 aligns across 8 bases. Trimming took 1 base from V and 9 from J; bases not matched to a gene: 13. The CDR3 sequence is 16 residues long. The germline CDR1 and CDR2 sequences are KGHSH and LQKENI. CDR3 DNA: TGTGCCAGCTCACCACAGGCGGTACAGGGGGGCGAAAGCTACACCTTC. It codes for CASSPQAVQGGESYTF.

The chain uses TRBV19 and TRBJ1-2, with TRBD1 matching 8 bases. The CDR3 is made up of 15 amino acids. Germline CDR1 LNHDA, CDR2 SQIVND (reference sequence). V lost 5 bases to trimming and J lost 0 bases; unmatched junction nucleotides: 5. CDR3 loop: CASSETGVANYGYTF. CDR3 nucleotide sequence: TGTGCCAGTAGTGAGACAGGGGTGGCTAACTATGGCTACACCTTC. The whole variable domain, remainder taken from reference TRBV19 and TRBJ1-2, is DGGITQSPKYLFRKEGQNVTLSCEQNLNHDAMYWYRQDPGQGLRLIYYSQIVNDFQKGDIAEGYSVSREKKESFPLTVTSAQKNPTAFYLCASSETGVANYGYTFGSGTRLTVV.

This chain uses TRBV4-1 with TRBJ2-1; a weak D match, TRBD2 (7 bases). Trimming took 6 bases from V and 0 from J, leaving 21 bases between them. Germline V CDR1 and CDR2: MGHRA, YSYEKL. The CDR3 totals 18 residues. The CDR3 sequence is CASSREGGSFISYNEQFF. The CDR3 DNA sequence: TGCGCCAGCAGTCGTGAGGGGGGGAGTTTTATCTCCTACAATGAGCAGTTCTTC.

This clone appeared once. CDR3: CASSLAGLTGANVLTF. CDR3 DNA: TGCGCCAGCAGCTTGGCAGGACTAACCGGGGCCAACGTCCTGACTTTC. V and J are TRBV5-1 and TRBJ2-6; possible D gene TRBD2, 6 bases. This CDR3 comprises 16 residues. Deletions cut 0 bases from V and 4 bases from J, with 11 bases between. The germline gives CDR1 SGHRS, CDR2 YFSETQ.